This T cell receptor beta chain was captured by sequencing in a study of follicular helper T cells after annual influenza vaccination. Whole-study findings and limits: Day 7 ICOS+CD38+ clones later appeared mostly in ICOS-CD38- cTfh. ICOS+CD38+ cTfh clonality change tracked circulating plasmablast frequency change. Each annual vaccination recalled recurring oligoclonal ICOS+CD38+ cTfh clonotypes.

Indicated time point: 2014-2015 season, 7 days after vaccination. Donors with HIV/AIDS, active malignancy, immunomodulators or active illness were excluded. As to this clone: Its cognate antigen is unknown.

Clones were read by immunoSEQ multiplex PCR, and TCRdb kept only the in-frame ones, dropping some. The data contain some 9,800 clones, roughly four fifths of them singletons. This CDR3 has 12 amino acids. V was pared by 1 base and J by 2 bases, with 3 bases between. Germline CDR1 reads SGHKS; CDR2 reads YYEKEE (reference sequence). The input for sequencing was CXCR5- memory CD4+ T cells sorted from blood, taken 7 days after influenza vaccination. The gene calls are TRBV5-5 and TRBJ1-2, with D unclear. The TCR sequence derives from an adult who received the influenza vaccine. The CDR3 here is CASSLINYGYTF. In DNA, the CDR3 is TGTGCCAGCAGCTTGATCAACTATGGCTACACCTTC. Looking up the rest from reference TRBV5-5 and TRBJ1-2 gives the full variable domain: DAGVTQSPTHLIKTRGQQVTLRCSPISGHKSVSWYQQVLGQGPQFIFQYYEKEERGRGNFPDRFSARQFPNYSSELNVNALLLGDSALYLCASSLINYGYTFGSGTRLTVV.